The present TCR gamma chain was sequenced within a study of Vγ9Vδ2 T cells in congenital toxoplasmosis (dated by TCRdb to the early 2020s). With respect to the entire study: Congenital toxoplasmosis was diagnosed using IgG, IgM and IgA serology, Western blot and an in-house interferon-gamma release assay. This study compared the CDR3 repertoires of the gamma and delta chains in sorted blood gammadelta T cells from congenitally T. gondii-infected infants versus uninfected infants. Infant repertoires were sequenced at 2 months after birth and at 1 year of age. At 2 months, TCR sequencing included five or six infected and around ten uninfected infants, while at 1 year the sequenced group was 3 infected and 4 uninfected infants. Study-wide findings and limitations: In roughly 2-month-old infants, germline-encoded fetal-type TRDV2 CDR3 sequences seemed to be more common in infected than in uninfected infants, which suggests a footprint of in utero expansion. Both infected and uninfected infants showed a high prevalence of a public TRGV9 clonotype. Two months was the earliest age with enough suitable sample material for TCR repertoire analysis, so newborn repertoires were not sequenced. At 1 year of age, repertoire differences between infected and uninfected infants were less clear than at 2 months. Compared with uninfected infants, infected infants at 2 months appeared to have fewer N additions in their TRGV9 and TRDV2 CDR3s, and this was especially true for TRDV2-TRDJ1 sequences.

There are a few counts of this clone. Its antigen target is currently unknown. The mismatch at residue 5 between this DNA's translation and the TCRdb protein of a much larger clone likely reflects a read error; the protein shown is translated from the DNA. This sample also contains other DNA sequences that code for the same CDR3. The same treatment, consisting of spiramycin and/or pyrimethamine plus sulfadiazine plus folinic acid, was given to mothers of infected and uninfected infants alike. Every infant, whether infected or uninfected, was delivered at term after more than 37 weeks of gestation. Roughly 0.92 mL of blood was processed into PBMCs by Lymphoprep gradient centrifugation, then cryopreserved in liquid nitrogen and shipped to Belgium. After thawing, the PBMCs were labeled with Zombie NIR viability dye and stained with antibodies against CD3, TCR gammadelta, Vgamma9 and Vdelta2. Sorting of CD3+ TCRgammadelta+ T cells was performed on a FACSAria III, reaching a mean purity of roughly 98%. For each sample, RNA was extracted from about 10,000 sorted gammadelta T cells with the RNeasy Micro Kit. The study infants had mothers who were enrolled with primary T. gondii infection during pregnancy. Peripheral blood was collected from the infants at an outpatient microbiology and virology center in Pavia, Italy.

cDNA was generated in one tube by template-switch reverse transcription with TRGC- and TRDC-specific primers, using SuperScript II. The TRGC primer was designed so that it binds both the TRGC1 and the TRGC2 constant genes. Amplification of TRG and TRD was done with the KAPA Real-Time Library Amplification Kit, and AMPure XP beads were used for purification between steps. Index PCR with the Nextera XT Index Kit was used to attach Illumina sequencing adapters. An Illumina MiSeq with the V2 300 kit was used to sequence the TRG and TRD amplicons, producing 150 bp paired-end reads. As for the authors' bioinformatics: Before any further analysis, FastQC version 0.11.8 was used to check read quality. With MiXCR version 3.0.3, reads were aligned to GenBank TRG or TRD reference genes and CDR3 sequences were built. Default MiXCR settings were used with one exception: TRDD gene segments were assembled from 3 consecutive nucleotides instead of 5. VDJtools version 1.2.1 calculated N additions, CDR3 length, J segment length and clonotype sharing between samples. CDR3 sequences that were out of frame or contained stop codons were left out of the analysis. To look for overlap, the infant repertoires were checked against previously published Vgamma9Vdelta2 repertoires from fetal, cord blood and adult blood. Clonotypes were called again by TCRdb from the public reads via CATT, and duplicate nucleotide sequences were then merged into one entry. The V and J calls here are based on TCRdb, not the publication. This sample is represented by roughly 200 gamma-chain clones; roughly 9.7% of them were singletons. The ten largest clones take up 65% to 80% of the sample.

At the junction V is shortened by 4 bases and J by 4 bases; bases outside the gene matches: 4. The CDR3 numbers 16 residues from cysteine through phenylalanine. Here the CDR3 DNA is all that survives: 48 bases in frame from base 1. The germline V gene (reference sequence) yields GITISATS for CDR1 and ISYDGTV for CDR2. The sequenced sample was gamma-delta T cells from blood. The chain uses TRGV9 and TRGJP. This TCR was recovered from a child under 10 years old born to a mother with Toxoplasma gondii infection during pregnancy, either congenitally infected or uninfected (not recorded which). The nucleotide sequence reads as follows: TGTGCCTTGTGGGAAGCACAAGAGTTGGGCAAAAAAATCAAGGTATTT. The translation is CALWEAQELGKKIKVF.